The clone carrying this TCR beta chain has ten or more counts. Its antigen is currently unknown. J was trimmed by 5 bases and V by 5 bases; bases with no gene match: 5. The CDR3 length is 13 residues. In germline, CDR1 is SGHTA, CDR2 FQGNSA. The data are from a study of glioma-infiltrating T cells. General study results and limits: CDR3 overlap between tissue and blood was very small. Tissue-blood divergence was below expectation in non-neoplastic patients, above in gliomas.

TCR alpha and beta CDR3 regions were amplified from RNA using iRepertoire nested multiplex PCR. For one-step reverse transcription and amplification, about 85-400 ng of tissue mRNA or PBMC total RNA was used. TCRdb re-called the multiplex PCR reads through MiXCR, storing one row per CDR3 protein. The sample lists about 110,000 distinct CDR3 sequences; less than 30% were seen once. Sequencing was carried out using glioma tissue, nonneoplastic brain tissue, or PBMCs (not recorded which). This chain links TRBV7-2 with TRBJ2-5; TRBD1 matches 7 bases. The sequence was obtained from a human donor with low-grade glioma or glioblastoma, undergoing nonglioma brain surgery, or in good health (not recorded which). The CDR3 DNA reads as TGTGCCAGCAGCCGTGACAGGGTTGAGACCCAGTACTTC. It codes for CASSRDRVETQYF. Supplemented by reference TRBV7-2 and TRBJ2-5, the full variable domain reads GAGVSQSPSNKVTEKGKDVELRCDPISGHTALYWYRQSLGQGLEFLIYFQGNSAPDKSGLPSDRFSAERTGGSVSTLTIQRTQQEDSAVYLCASSRDRVETQYFGPGTRLLVL.